The clone carrying this TCR beta chain was counted a single time. What it recognizes is unknown. These data belong to a study of T-cell memory formation after mild COVID-19. Broader study findings: In second-wave clones peaking day 37, SARS-CoV-2 specificity remained unconfirmed.

From 5'RACE with constant-segment primers came TCR alpha and TCR beta cDNA libraries that carried sample barcodes and UMIs. One entry per CDR3 protein results from TCRdb running MiXCR on the 5' RACE reads. The repertoire holds fewer than 250,000 distinct CDR3 sequences, with around 26% as singletons. CDR1 and CDR2 (germline): SGHNT, YYREEE (reference sequence). Trimming left V 4 bases short and J 2 bases short, with 9 bases between. The length of the CDR3 is 13 residues. The sequence derives from an adult woman who had mild COVID-19 (a few samples of this study predate the infection). Cell type and time point are not known. The sequenced material came from PBMCs or a T cell subset sorted from them (not recorded which). The chain carries TRBV5-4 and TRBJ2-5; no clear D gene. As DNA, the CDR3 is TGTGCCAGCAGCGGGTCGGTACAAGAGACCCAGTACTTC. Its protein product is CASSGSVQETQYF.